This is a list of T cell receptor beta chains from one sample in a study of cytomegalovirus exposure and HLA in healthy donors. Using immunoSEQ multiplex PCR, the repertoire was profiled, and TCRdb retains in-frame clones only, with some absent. The repertoire holds under 150,000 clones, with around 78% as singletons. The sequenced sample was PBMCs. The receptors derive from a woman between 25 and 40 years old in good health and CMV-seropositive. Each CDR3 is given with its conserved first and last residue. The D gene is left open where the match is weak. Some rows mark clone size as missing; the rest say once, few, many or name a class of expanded clone.

J gene	V gene	D gene	clone size	CDR3 DNA	CDR3 protein
TRBJ2-1	TRBV25-1	TRBD1	-	TGTGCCAGCAGTGAGAACCGGGACAGGGGCTACAATGAGCAGTTCTTC	CASSENRDRGYNEQFF
TRBJ1-1	TRBV5-6	-	-	TGTGCCAGCAGCTTGTGGTGGCAAGGGGGCACTGAAGCTTTCTTT	CASSLWWQGGTEAFF
TRBJ2-7	TRBV2	TRBD1	-	TGTGCCAGCAGTGGGACAGGGGATTGGACTACCTACGAGCAGTACTTC	CASSGTGDWTTYEQYF
TRBJ2-6	TRBV21-1	-	-	TGTGCCAGCACCCGCGAGGGAGTATGGGACTCTGGGGCCAACGTCCTGACTTTC	CASTREGVWDSGANVLTF
TRBJ2-3	TRBV28	TRBD2	-	TGTGCCAGCAGCCTCGGGGGGGCTGGAGATACGCAGTATTTT	CASSLGGAGDTQYF
TRBJ1-2	TRBV5-4	-	-	TGTGCCAGCAGCTTGAACCCGGGGTTCTATGGCTACACCTTC	CASSLNPGFYGYTF
TRBJ1-2	TRBV6-1	-	-	TGTGCCAGCAGTGAAGCGCGACATTTGGGCTACACCTTC	CASSEARHLGYTF
TRBJ2-2	TRBV4-2	-	few	TGTGCCAGCAGCCAAGAATCGGCGGGGGCTGGGGAGCTGTTTTTT	CASSQESAGAGELFF
TRBJ1-4	TRBV28	TRBD1	-	TGTGCCAGCAGTTTATGGGAGGGACAGGGGCATGAAAAACTGTTTTTT	CASSLWEGQGHEKLFF
TRBJ2-3	TRBV5-8	-	-	TGTGCCAGGGTAGCGGAAACCGAAGGGGCCTGGAGCACAGATACGCAGTATTTT	CARVAETEGAWSTDTQYF
TRBJ2-1	TRBV9	TRBD2	once	TGTGCCAGCAGCGTAGTTGCTAGCGGGGGGGCCTCCCAGTTCTTC	CASSVVASGGASQFF
TRBJ2-1	TRBV12-2	-	-	TGTGCAAGTCGCAGCAGAAGACCCGCGGCGGGGAATGAGCAGTTCTTC	CASRSRRPAAGNEQFF
TRBJ2-1	TRBV4-2	TRBD2	once	TGTGCCAGCAGCCGCGGGACTAGCGGGGGAGGCAATGAGCAGTTCTTC	CASSRGTSGGGNEQFF
TRBJ1-1	TRBV7-3	TRBD1	-	TGTGCCAGCAGCTTAAGACAGGGGACTGAAGCTTTCTTT	CASSLRQGTEAFF
TRBJ2-7	TRBV5-5	TRBD1	-	TGTGCCAGCAGCTTGGATTCGACAGGGAGAGGCGAGCAGTACTTC	CASSLDSTGRGEQYF
TRBJ2-3	TRBV30	-	-	TGTGCCTGGAGCTATAGGACAGCGCTCGGCACAGATACGCAGTATTTT	CAWSYRTALGTDTQYF
TRBJ1-2	TRBV7-9	-	few	TGTTCCAGCAGCTTAGTGGAGGATGGCTACACCTTC	CSSSLVEDGYTF
TRBJ2-2	TRBV5-1	TRBD1	-	TGCGCCAGCAGCTCACAGGGACAGGTGGGCGGGGAGCTGTTTTTT	CASSSQGQVGGELFF
TRBJ1-5	TRBV11-2	-	-	TGTGCCAGCAGCCAAACAGGGTCTAATCAGCCCCAGCATTTT	CASSQTGSNQPQHF
TRBJ1-2	TRBV7-2	-	-	TGTGCCAGCAGAAACCGACAGGACCCTAACTATGGCTACACCTTC	CASRNRQDPNYGYTF